The 3 T cell receptor beta chains below all came from one sample that was sequenced in a study of low-dose radiotherapy and immunotherapy resistance in tumors. Both TCRalpha and TCRbeta chains were reverse transcribed with V-gene-specific primers. TCRs were amplified for about 18 PCR cycles with a constant-region primer and V-primer adapter. One entry per CDR3 protein, called by TCRdb with MiXCR from the reads. This sample has about 12,000 distinct CDR3 sequences, with roughly four fifths found just once. The origin of the receptors is a human donor with advanced metastatic prostate, ovarian, gallbladder or colorectal cancer (not recorded which). This table probably holds off-target reads from a library built for another chain.

This rearrangement joins TRBV30 to TRBJ2-1, with no clear D. The CDR3 contains 12 residues. Germline V lookup: CDR1 GTSNPN, CDR2 SVGIG (reference sequence). V was pared by 1 base and J by 8 bases, with 9 bases between. The CDR3 here is CAWSDSVDEQFF. The DNA of the CDR3 is TGTGCCTGGAGTGATTCAGTAGATGAGCAGTTCTTC.

The chain is built from TRBV4-3 and TRBJ2-7; D unresolved. This CDR3 is built from 14 residues. V shed 0 bases and J shed 3 bases, with 9 bases lying between them. Germline V gives CDR1 LGHNA, CDR2 YSLEER. CDR3 region: CASSQEGRSYEQYF. The DNA of the CDR3 is TGCGCCAGCAGCCAAGAAGGACGCAGCTACGAGCAGTACTTC.

CDR3 residues: CASSLGGSSVYNHEQYF. Here the CDR3 DNA reads TGTGCCAGCAGCTTAGGGGGATCTAGCGTATATAACCACGAGCAGTACTTC. This sequence joins TRBV7-2 and TRBJ2-7; possible D gene TRBD2, 6 bases. Germline CDR1 reads SGHTA; CDR2 reads FQGNSA. This CDR3 region has 17 residues. Trimming took off 1 base at V and 5 bases at J, with 21 bases between the two ends.